The 9 T cell receptor beta chains presented below share a single source sample, sequenced in a study of beta chain features in type 1 diabetes. The investigators reverse transcribed all of the isolated RNA, so they sequenced expressed TCRB transcripts. The assay was immunoSEQ multiplex PCR, and TCRdb's table has in-frame clones only and misses some. The data show 860,000 or so clones, with under 20% seen just once and roughly 0.025% held by the top ten. The sequenced material came from naive CD4+ T cells from blood. These receptors all stem from a woman between 18 and 29 years old in good health.

The chain is built from TRBV7-8 and TRBJ2-1; perhaps D is TRBD1 or TRBD2 (5 bases each). Germline CDR1 reads SGHVS; CDR2 reads FQNEAQ. Trimming pared 10 bases from V and 6 bases from J, leaving 22 bases between. CDR3 length: 15 amino acids. CDR3 nucleotides: TGTGCCAATTGGGGCGGGCCCGAGGCTCCCAATGAGCAGTTCTTC. Residues: CANWGGPEAPNEQFF.

The chain is built from TRBV7-9 and TRBJ2-1; TRBD1 matches 7 bases. The germline gives CDR1 SEHNR, CDR2 FQNEAQ (reference sequence). The V gene end was trimmed by 6 bases and the J gene end by 5 bases; junction bases not matched to a gene: 7. This CDR3 has 14 amino acids. The CDR3 region is CASRGGVAHNEQFF. For the CDR3, the DNA is TGTGCCAGCAGAGGGGGCGTAGCCCACAATGAGCAGTTCTTC. Together with reference TRBV7-9 and TRBJ2-1, the CDR3 gives the full variable domain: DTGVSQNPRHKITKRGQNVTFRCDPISEHNRLYWYRQTLGQGPEFLTYFQNEAQLEKSRLLSDRFSAERPKGSFSTLEIQRTEQGDSAMYLCASRGGVAHNEQFFGPGTRLTVL.

This chain uses TRBV19 with TRBJ1-5; TRBD1 might be the D (6 bases). The CDR3 is 16 residues long. Germline V gene lookup returns CDR1 LNHDA and CDR2 SQIVND (reference sequence). The germline V and J ends were trimmed by 6 bases and 5 bases, with 20 bases remaining between them. CDR3 region: CASRSRTVGFDQPQHF. CDR3 nucleotides: TGTGCCAGTAGATCTAGGACAGTCGGGTTCGATCAGCCCCAGCATTTT.

This clone was seen ten or more times. This chain uses TRBV21-1 with TRBJ2-7. TRBV21-1 is noted as a pseudogene. The CDR3 has 12 residues. Written as DNA, the CDR3 is TGTGCCAGTCCGGGCTTTACCTACGAGCAGTACTTC. Protein: CASPGFTYEQYF.

This sequence joins TRBV10-3 and TRBJ1-2, with unresolved D. V was shortened by 6 bases and J by 7 bases, with 9 bases between the two germline ends. CDR1 is ENHRY and CDR2 is SYGVKD in the germline V gene. The CDR3 totals 11 residues. The CDR3 DNA reads as TGTGCCATCAGCGAGGGCTTTGGCTACACCTTC. This codes for CAISEGFGYTF.

This clone showed up just once. The rearrangement uses TRBV29-1 and TRBJ1-2; D gene ambiguous. The CDR3 length is 14 residues. Trimming removed 3 bases from V and 1 base from J, with 12 bases in between. From germline, CDR1 is SQVTM and CDR2 ANQGSEA. As DNA, the CDR3 is TGCAGCGTTGAGATTTCAGGAGTTAACTATGGCTACACCTTC. Protein: CSVEISGVNYGYTF.

V is TRBV28 and J is TRBJ2-3, with TRBD2 as a possible D gene (5 bases). V was trimmed by 2 bases and J by 4 bases, leaving 10 bases between them. CDR3 size: 14 residues. Germline V CDR1 and CDR2: MDHEN, SYDVKM. The CDR3: CASSLTGSADTQYF. As DNA, the CDR3 is TGTGCCAGCAGTTTAACGGGGTCGGCAGATACGCAGTATTTT.

This sequence joins TRBV5-1 and TRBJ2-1; D is perhaps TRBD2 (5 bases). Germline V lookup: CDR1 SGHRS, CDR2 YFSETQ. Trimming stripped 4 bases from V and 8 bases from J, with 7 bases between. The CDR3 is made up of 11 amino acids. The CDR3 sequence: CASSRTYEQFF. CDR3 nucleotides: TGCGCCAGCAGCCGGACTTATGAGCAGTTCTTC.

This clone was counted only a few times. V gene TRBV6-5 combines with J gene TRBJ1-2; 7 bases match TRBD1. V was clipped by 0 bases and J by 3 bases; unmatched bases: 7. This CDR3 is built from 16 residues. Germline V CDR1 and CDR2: MNHEY, SVGAGI. The CDR3 DNA sequence: TGTGCCAGCAGTTACTCGGCAGGACAGGCTCACTATGGCTACACCTTC. It codes for CASSYSAGQAHYGYTF.